This T cell receptor (beta chain) derives from a study of Ad26.COV2.S vaccination and SARS-CoV-2 variants. This clone rates as medium-sized. Trimming removed 4 bases from V and 2 bases from J, with 6 bases in between. CDR3 length: 12 residues. Germline values: CDR1 LGHNA, CDR2 YNFKEQ. TCRdb's copy holds only in-frame clones and misses some; the assay was immunoSEQ multiplex PCR. This sample carries about 87,000 clones, approximately 86% of them seen once, and the ten largest clones take roughly 15%. The sequence was collected from a human donor who had recovered from COVID-19. The source material was peripheral blood, sampled after recovery from COVID-19. The rearrangement joins TRBV4-2 to TRBJ2-7, with D hard to call. CDR3 DNA: TGTGCCAGCAGCCGAACTCCCTACGAGCAGTACTTC. Translation gives CASSRTPYEQYF.